The T cell receptor beta chain under discussion was sequenced for a study of blood T cell repertoires in COVID-19. Whole-study context: COVID-19 samples from acute and convalescent phases originated in the United States, Italy and Spain.

The length of the CDR3 is 16 residues. V lost 7 bases, J lost 3 bases, and 20 bases lay in between. Germline values: CDR1 LNHDA, CDR2 SQIVND (reference sequence). This clone came up once. Original handling: Scientists estimated how many nucleated cells there were by amplifying reference gene primers. Generated by immunoSEQ multiplex PCR, the TCRdb table keeps only in-frame clones and is missing some. Clone size and the V and J calls come from that table; the DNA yielded D and trimming. The repertoire holds 25,000 to 35,000 clones, with about 88% as singletons. Sequenced material: peripheral blood. The chain couples TRBV19 to TRBJ2-3; D is perhaps TRBD1 (6 bases). The clonotype was recovered from a human donor in a cohort sampled during active COVID-19. The donor label of this sample is uncertain. In DNA form, the CDR3 reads TGTGCCAGTACCCCGTGGGGTGGGCAGGGGACAGATACGCAGTATTTT. This gives the protein CASTPWGGQGTDTQYF.